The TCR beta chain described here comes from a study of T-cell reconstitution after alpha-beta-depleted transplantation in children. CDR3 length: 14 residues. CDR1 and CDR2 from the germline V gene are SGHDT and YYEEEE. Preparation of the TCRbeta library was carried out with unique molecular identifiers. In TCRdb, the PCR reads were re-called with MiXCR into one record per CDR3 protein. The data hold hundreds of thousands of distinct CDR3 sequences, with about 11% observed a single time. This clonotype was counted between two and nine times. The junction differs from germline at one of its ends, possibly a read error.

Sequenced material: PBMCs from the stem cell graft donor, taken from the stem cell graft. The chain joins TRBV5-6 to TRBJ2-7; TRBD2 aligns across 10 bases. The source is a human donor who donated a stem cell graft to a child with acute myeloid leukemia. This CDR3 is CAGRSSGRSNEQYF. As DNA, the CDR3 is TGTGCCGGCAGGAGTAGCGGGAGGTCCAACGAGCAGTACTTC.